The 17 T cell receptor beta chains presented below share a single source sample, sequenced in a study of cytomegalovirus exposure and HLA in healthy donors. Use of 60 Vbeta and 13 Jbeta primers characterized the PCR. Only in-frame clones appear in the TCRdb table, and some are missing; sequencing was by immunoSEQ multiplex PCR. The sample includes more than 100,000 clones. The sequencing sample was made of PBMCs. The receptor set was obtained from a middle-aged woman in good health and CMV-seronegative.

The chain couples TRBV14 to TRBJ2-1; no clear D. Trimming left V 0 bases short and J 4 bases short, with 7 bases between. This CDR3 comprises 14 residues. Looked up from germline, CDR1 is SGHDN and CDR2 is FVKESK. The CDR3 loop reads CASSQDFRYNEQFF. CDR3 nucleotides: TGTGCCAGCAGCCAAGATTTCAGGTACAATGAGCAGTTCTTC.

The chain couples TRBV6-1 to TRBJ2-6; tentative D call: TRBD1 (5 bases). This CDR3 has 15 residues. Germline-derived CDR1 and CDR2 are MNHNS and SASEGT. The V and J ends lost 7 bases and 2 bases respectively, with 12 bases between them. Here the CDR3 reads CASMGQLTGANVLTF. CDR3 DNA sequence: TGTGCCAGCATGGGGCAGTTAACTGGGGCCAACGTCCTGACTTTC.

This chain joins TRBV11-3 and TRBJ2-6; D uncertain. Germline CDR1 reads SGHNT; CDR2 reads YENEEA. V was trimmed by 4 bases and J by 0 bases, leaving 13 bases between them. The CDR3 is 17 amino acids. The CDR3 DNA follows: TGTGCCAGCAGCTCTGCTAATACAGCCTCTGGGGCCAACGTCCTGACTTTC. Protein: CASSSANTASGANVLTF. Full variable domain (rest looked up from reference TRBV11-3 and TRBJ2-6): EAGVVQSPRYKIIEKKQPVAFWCNPISGHNTLYWYLQNLGQGPELLIRYENEEAVDDSQLPKDRFSAERLKGVDSTLKIQPAELGDSAVYLCASSSANTASGANVLTFGAGSRLTVL.

The chain carries TRBV4-1 and TRBJ1-5; TRBD1 agrees at 7 bases. Losses at the gene ends were 4 bases for V and 3 bases for J; bases not matched to a gene: 15. The CDR3 loop spans 18 amino acids. CDR1 is MGHRA and CDR2 is YSYEKL in the germline V gene. DNA of the CDR3: TGCGCCAGCAGCCGAAAGGGGGTGGGGACAGAGAACAATCAGCCCCAGCATTTT. The encoded protein is CASSRKGVGTENNQPQHF.

This chain links TRBV5-1 with TRBJ1-2; maybe TRBD1 (6 bases). The CDR3 covers 14 residues. Germline V CDR1 and CDR2: SGHRS, YFSETQ. V gave up 0 bases and J gave up 8 bases, with 14 bases separating them. The CDR3 loop reads CASSLAVRGGGYTF. DNA for the CDR3: TGCGCCAGCAGCTTGGCAGTCAGGGGTGGCGGCTACACCTTC.

Written as DNA, the CDR3 is TGTGCCAGCAGCCCCTCGGGGTATACGCAGTATTTT. Protein sequence: CASSPSGYTQYF. This sequence joins TRBV6-5 and TRBJ2-3; weak D call: TRBD2 (5 bases). In germline, CDR1 is MNHEY, CDR2 SVGAGI. The CDR3 is made up of 12 amino acids. Trimming shortened V by 6 bases and J by 7 bases, and 11 bases separated the two germline ends.

V gene TRBV5-1 combines with J gene TRBJ2-5; 11 positions match TRBD2. The V gene's germline CDR1 is SGHRS and CDR2 YFSETQ. CDR3 length: 15 residues. Trimming took 7 bases from V and 4 from J; bases not matched to a gene: 9. CDR3 amino acids: CASGQLAGAGETQYF. The CDR3 region has the DNA TGCGCCAGCGGCCAACTAGCGGGGGCGGGAGAGACCCAGTACTTC.

The chain recombines TRBV4-3 with TRBJ2-6; the match to TRBD1 covers 10 bases. Germline V lookup: CDR1 LGHNA, CDR2 YSLEER. V lost 0 bases to trimming and J lost 2 bases; unmatched junction nucleotides: 7. This CDR3 is 19 amino acids long. The CDR3 region has the DNA TGCGCCAGCAGCCAAGAGCTGGGACAGGGGATGACTGGGGCCAACGTCCTGACTTTC. Protein product: CASSQELGQGMTGANVLTF.

The chain joins TRBV7-9 to TRBJ1-4, with a possible D match to TRBD1 (6 bases). Germline values: CDR1 SEHNR, CDR2 FQNEAQ (reference sequence). The CDR3 contains 13 residues. V was pared by 3 bases and J by 8 bases, with 10 bases between. The CDR3 bases are TGTGCCAGCAGCTTCCAGGGGCAGGAAAAACTGTTTTTT. This translates into CASSFQGQEKLFF.

This chain joins TRBV9 and TRBJ1-1; D ambiguous. CDR3 size: 12 residues. Germline CDR1 SGDLS, CDR2 YYNGEE. The V and J ends lost 7 bases and 2 bases respectively, with 9 bases between them. The CDR3: CASRGGNTEAFF. The CDR3 DNA reads TGTGCCAGCCGTGGCGGAAACACTGAAGCTTTCTTT.

The chain is built from TRBV5-1 and TRBJ2-3; 8 positions agree with TRBD2. The J segment lost 0 bases and the V segment lost 2 bases, leaving 5 bases of the junction unmatched. This CDR3 has 16 residues. Germline loops: CDR1 SGHRS, CDR2 YFSETQ. The CDR3 region has the DNA TGCGCCAGCAGCTTCCTAGCGGGTGCTAGCACAGATACGCAGTATTTT. Translation gives CASSFLAGASTDTQYF.

The chain carries TRBV7-3 and TRBJ1-1; D ambiguous. V shed 2 bases and J shed 3 bases, with 10 bases lying between them. CDR3 size: 14 residues. Germline CDR1 and CDR2: SGHTA and FQGTGA. CDR3 amino acids: CASSLVGGDTEAFF. CDR3 in DNA: TGTGCCAGCAGCTTAGTTGGCGGGGACACTGAAGCTTTCTTT.

The V gene is TRBV19, the J gene TRBJ1-2; D is unresolved. Germline lookup yields CDR1 LNHDA and CDR2 SQIVND (reference sequence). V was clipped by 2 bases and J by 3 bases, with 10 bases between them. This CDR3 spans 14 amino acids. The CDR3 sequence: CASSISSGYYGYTF. The DNA of the CDR3 is TGTGCCAGTAGTATATCGTCGGGGTACTATGGCTACACCTTC.

Remarks on this clone: Within the sample, other DNA sequences also encode this same CDR3. The chain recombines TRBV7-9 with TRBJ1-5; D unclear. Germline CDR1 is SEHNR and CDR2 is FQNEAQ (reference sequence). The V end lost 5 bases, the J end lost 4 bases, and 9 bases lay between the germline ends. The length of the CDR3 is 13 residues. CDR3 sequence: CASSRSENQPQHF. The CDR3 DNA follows: TGTGCCAGCAGCCGAAGTGAGAATCAGCCCCAGCATTTT.

The rearrangement uses TRBV5-4 and TRBJ2-3, with a tentative D call TRBD1 (6 bases). The ends were cut back, 2 bases at V and 5 bases at J, with 12 bases in the middle. The germline V gene has CDR1 SGHNT and CDR2 YYREEE (reference sequence). The CDR3 loop spans 14 amino acids. CDR3 amino acids: CASSLDNREDTQYF. For the CDR3, the DNA is TGTGCCAGCAGCTTAGACAACAGGGAAGATACGCAGTATTTT.

This rearrangement joins TRBV4-1 to TRBJ1-1; TRBD1 is a possible D gene (5 bases). In germline, CDR1 is MGHRA, CDR2 YSYEKL. V shed 4 bases and J shed 6 bases, with 21 bases lying between them. CDR3 size: 16 residues. DNA of the CDR3: TGCGCCAGCAGCCTACCCCGGGGGGAATTGGTCGCTGAAGCTTTCTTT. It codes for CASSLPRGELVAEAFF.

The chain employs TRBV9 and TRBJ2-7, with a possible D match to TRBD2 (6 bases). The CDR3 contains 16 residues. The V gene lost 3 bases and the J gene lost 5 bases, with 21 bases spanning the gap. Germline V gene lookup returns CDR1 SGDLS and CDR2 YYNGEE. CDR3 DNA sequence: TGTGCCAGCAGCGGGGGACTCCCTCAAGGGTTCAACGAGCAGTACTTC. Translating it yields CASSGGLPQGFNEQYF.